Shown below are 14 T cell receptor beta chains from a single sample sequenced in a study of control samples from healthy donors and cancer patients. Measured with immunoSEQ multiplex PCR; TCRdb has only the in-frame clones, and not every one. The sample has fewer than 500,000 clones, over 75% seen once; the top ten hold 6% to 7%. The sample consisted of PBMCs. All receptors derive from a man in his forties with head and neck cancer.

The chain is built from TRBV5-5 and TRBJ2-5; maybe TRBD2 (6 bases). This CDR3 is 14 amino acids long. Germline CDR1 SGHKS, CDR2 YYEKEE (reference sequence). The V and J ends lost 0 bases and 3 bases respectively, with 9 bases between them. CDR3 sequence reads: CASSLEAGKETQYF. Here the CDR3 DNA reads TGTGCCAGCAGCTTGGAAGCGGGCAAAGAGACCCAGTACTTC.

This chain joins TRBV5-1 and TRBJ2-7, with 7 bases fitting TRBD1. This CDR3 region has 15 residues. Germline CDR1 SGHRS, CDR2 YFSETQ. V shed 4 bases and J 3 bases; nucleotides not matched to a gene: 10. CDR3 sequence reads: CASSPTGQSLYEQYF. CDR3 nucleotide sequence: TGCGCCAGCAGCCCGACGGGACAGTCGCTCTACGAGCAGTACTTC.

The rearrangement links TRBV7-6 to TRBJ2-1; possibly TRBD2 for D (8 bases). This CDR3 has 15 residues. Germline CDR1 SGHVS, CDR2 FNYEAQ. V lost 5 bases and J 4 bases, leaving 15 bases between the germline ends. CDR3 DNA: TGTGCCAGCAGCCCGGGGGGGACAGTGTACAATGAGCAGTTCTTC. This translates into CASSPGGTVYNEQFF.

This chain connects TRBV10-2 to TRBJ2-7; tentatively, D is TRBD2 (5 bases). Germline V gene lookup returns CDR1 WSHSY and CDR2 SAAADI. This CDR3 region has 13 residues. The V end was cut by 6 bases, the J end by 3 bases, with 12 bases between. CDR3 protein: CASSEGLNYEQYF. In nucleotides, the CDR3 is TGCGCCAGCAGCGAAGGACTTAACTACGAGCAGTACTTC.

The rearrangement links TRBV7-9 to TRBJ2-7; D might be TRBD1 (6 bases). Per germline, CDR1 SEHNR and CDR2 FQNEAQ (reference sequence). The CDR3 covers 12 residues. The V and J ends lost 0 bases and 7 bases respectively, with 7 bases between them. The CDR3 bases are TGTGCCAGCAGCTTAGCCAGGGGAGAGCAGTACTTC. Its translation is CASSLARGEQYF.

This clone was recorded only once. The rearrangement joins TRBV6-5 to TRBJ2-7, with D possibly matching TRBD2 (5 bases). In germline, CDR1 is MNHEY, CDR2 SVGAGI. The ends were cut back, 6 bases at V and 6 bases at J, with 9 bases in the middle. The CDR3 runs to 11 residues. The CDR3 nucleotides are TGTGCCAGCAGAACGGGGAGCGAGCAGTACTTC. Translation gives CASRTGSEQYF.

The chain carries TRBV21-1 and TRBJ2-3; whether TRBD1, the table's D call, matches the DNA was not checked. TRBV21-1 is a known pseudogene. The CDR3 loop spans 16 amino acids. As DNA, the CDR3 is TGTGCCAGCAGCAAATGGCCTTCATTTAGCACAGATACGCAGTATTTT. Protein sequence: CASSKWPSFSTDTQYF.

The chain recombines TRBV5-6 with TRBJ1-1; D remains ambiguous. This CDR3 region has 14 residues. The germline CDR1 and CDR2 sequences are SGHDT and YYEEEE. V was trimmed by 6 bases and J by 3 bases, leaving 15 bases between them. This CDR3 is CASKEGSWYTEAFF. CDR3 bases: TGTGCCAGCAAAGAGGGCTCGTGGTACACTGAAGCTTTCTTT.

The chain links TRBV18 to TRBJ2-7; perhaps TRBD2 as D (5 bases). This CDR3 contains 14 residues. Trimming shortened V by 1 base and J by 6 bases, and 13 bases separated the two germline ends. The germline gives CDR1 KGHSH, CDR2 LQKENI. The CDR3 DNA is TGTGCCAGCTCACCACTTAAACTAGAGACCGAGCAGTACTTC. Its protein product is CASSPLKLETEQYF.

The chain recombines TRBV6-1 with TRBJ1-3; D gene unclear. CDR3 size: 16 residues. Trimming pared 2 bases from V and 0 bases from J, leaving 11 bases between. Germline V lookup: CDR1 MNHNS, CDR2 SASEGT. This CDR3 reads CASSENEILSGNTIYF. The CDR3 bases are TGTGCCAGCAGTGAAAACGAGATACTCTCTGGAAACACCATATATTTT.

The chain links TRBV7-9 to TRBJ2-5; D may be TRBD1 (6 bases). This CDR3 has 13 residues. Per germline, CDR1 SEHNR and CDR2 FQNEAQ (reference sequence). The ends were cut back, 5 bases at V and 5 bases at J, with 12 bases in the middle. CDR3 region: CASSPRGGETQYF. The CDR3 bases are TGTGCCAGCAGCCCCAGGGGCGGTGAGACCCAGTACTTC.

The chain links TRBV9 to TRBJ2-2; D possibly corresponds to TRBD2 (7 bases). Germline CDR1 reads SGDLS; CDR2 reads YYNGEE. V lost 3 bases, J lost 5 bases, and 20 bases lay in between. This CDR3 has 17 residues. The CDR3 reads CASSAHGGREFTGELFF. For the CDR3, the DNA is TGTGCCAGCAGCGCCCATGGGGGGCGGGAGTTTACCGGGGAGCTGTTTTTT. The full variable domain, rest sourced from reference TRBV9 and TRBJ2-2, is DSGVTQTPKHLITATGQRVTLRCSPRSGDLSVYWYQQSLDQGLQFLIQYYNGEERAKGNILERFSAQQFPDLHSELNLSSLELGDSALYFCASSAHGGREFTGELFFGEGSRLTVL.

This clone was detected once. The genes are TRBV21-1 and TRBJ2-1. TRBV21-1 corresponds to a pseudogene. The CDR3 has 14 residues. CDR3 protein: CASSKGWGYNEQFF. Written as DNA, the CDR3 is TGTGCCAGCTCAAAAGGATGGGGGTACAATGAGCAGTTCTTC.

The rearrangement links TRBV7-9 to TRBJ1-1; TRBD1 agrees at 12 bases. The CDR3 totals 17 residues. Germline V gives CDR1 SEHNR, CDR2 FQNEAQ (reference sequence). Trimming cost V 3 bases and J 0 bases; bases outside gene matches: 5. CDR3 nucleotides: TGTGCCAGCAGCTTTGGGACAGGGGGCCCTCTGAACACTGAAGCTTTCTTT. Translated: CASSFGTGGPLNTEAFF.